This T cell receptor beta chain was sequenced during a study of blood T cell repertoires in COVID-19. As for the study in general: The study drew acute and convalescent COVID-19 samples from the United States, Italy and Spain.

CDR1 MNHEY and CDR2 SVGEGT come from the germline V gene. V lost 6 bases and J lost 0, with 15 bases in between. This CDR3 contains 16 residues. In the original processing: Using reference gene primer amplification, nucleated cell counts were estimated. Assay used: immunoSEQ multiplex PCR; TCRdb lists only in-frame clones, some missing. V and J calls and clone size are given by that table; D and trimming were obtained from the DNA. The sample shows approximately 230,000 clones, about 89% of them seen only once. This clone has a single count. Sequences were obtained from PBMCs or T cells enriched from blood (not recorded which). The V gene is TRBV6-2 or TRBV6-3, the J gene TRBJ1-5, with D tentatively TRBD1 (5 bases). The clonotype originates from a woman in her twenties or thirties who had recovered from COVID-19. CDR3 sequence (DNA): TGTGCCAGCAGCAGACAGACCTATTATAGCAATCAGCCCCAGCATTTT. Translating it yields CASSRQTYYSNQPQHF.